The rows below give T cell receptor beta chains drawn from one sample of a study of blood T cell repertoires in COVID-19. The repertoire was sequenced with immunoSEQ multiplex PCR; TCRdb's copy has only in-frame clones and lacks some. This table holds 180,000 or so clones, 80% to 90% found once. Sequencing was carried out using PBMCs or T cells enriched from blood (not recorded which). Every receptor here comes from a man aged 45-60 years who had recovered from COVID-19. The CDR3 runs from the conserved cysteine through the conserved F or W. A D gene is named only where the DNA matches it firmly. A clone size is listed for some rows: how often the clone was seen (once, few, many), or a class if it is expanded.

V: TRBV9; D: -; J: TRBJ1-1; size: -; CDR3: CASSVAGRSNTEAFF; DNA: TGTGCCAGCAGCGTAGCTGGCAGGTCCAACACTGAAGCTTTCTTT
V: TRBV2; D: -; J: TRBJ1-4; size: -; CDR3: CASRTGTPVEKLFF; DNA: TGTGCCAGCAGGACCGGGACACCTGTTGAAAAACTGTTTTTT
V: TRBV3-1/TRBV3-2; D: TRBD1; J: TRBJ2-2; size: few; CDR3: CASSLFRTGRTGELFF; DNA: TGTGCCAGCAGCCTTTTTCGGACAGGAAGGACCGGGGAGCTGTTTTTT
V: TRBV11-3; D: -; J: TRBJ1-1; size: -; CDR3: CASSFSQRAFF; DNA: TGTGCCAGCAGCTTCTCACAGAGAGCTTTCTTT
V: TRBV7-3; D: TRBD2; J: TRBJ2-1; size: -; CDR3: CASSPRLAGEQFF; DNA: TGTGCCAGCAGCCCCAGACTAGCGGGGGAGCAGTTCTTC
V: TRBV25-1; D: -; J: TRBJ2-7; size: -; CDR3: CASTKTGGNYEQYF; DNA: TGTGCCAGCACTAAAACAGGAGGGAACTACGAGCAGTACTTC
V: TRBV19; D: -; J: TRBJ1-2; size: few; CDR3: CASRTGGHYGYTF; DNA: TGTGCCAGTAGAACAGGAGGGCACTATGGCTACACCTTC
V: TRBV20-1; D: TRBD1; J: TRBJ1-4; size: -; CDR3: CSASPGTGLSEKLFF; DNA: TGCAGTGCTAGTCCCGGGACAGGGCTAAGTGAAAAACTGTTTTTT
V: TRBV7-2; D: -; J: TRBJ1-2; size: -; CDR3: CASSPDRNYGYTF; DNA: TGTGCCAGCAGCCCTGACAGAAACTATGGCTACACCTTC
V: TRBV11-3; D: TRBD1; J: TRBJ2-3; size: -; CDR3: CASSGTGGDTQYF; DNA: TGTGCCAGCAGCGGGACAGGGGGAGATACGCAGTATTTT
V: TRBV9; D: TRBD1; J: TRBJ1-6; size: -; CDR3: CASSAYRGQGNSPLHF; DNA: TGTGCCAGCAGCGCCTACAGGGGGCAAGGTAATTCACCCCTCCACTTT
V: TRBV11-2; D: TRBD1; J: TRBJ2-7; size: -; CDR3: CASSPNSRQGDYEQYF; DNA: TGTGCCAGCAGCCCCAACTCCCGACAGGGGGACTACGAGCAGTACTTC
V: TRBV11-2; D: -; J: TRBJ1-6; size: -; CDR3: CASSLLYTGQPNSPLHF; DNA: TGTGCCAGCAGCTTACTCTATACAGGGCAACCCAATTCACCCCTCCACTTT
V: TRBV4-1; D: -; J: TRBJ1-3; size: -; CDR3: CASSHPNPGSGNTIYF; DNA: TGCGCCAGCAGCCACCCAAACCCAGGGTCTGGAAACACCATATATTTT
V: TRBV5-4; D: TRBD2; J: TRBJ2-2; size: -; CDR3: CASSLLGGRGVLFF; DNA: TGTGCCAGCAGCCTTCTGGGAGGGCGGGGAGTGCTGTTTTTT
V: TRBV9; D: -; J: TRBJ1-2; size: -; CDR3: CASSVGGRSGYTF; DNA: TGTGCCAGCAGCGTTGGAGGGAGGAGCGGCTACACCTTC
V: TRBV5-6; D: -; J: TRBJ2-7; size: -; CDR3: CASSFMGQQYF; DNA: TGTGCCAGCAGCTTTATGGGGCAACAGTACTTC
V: TRBV5-5; D: TRBD1; J: TRBJ1-2; size: -; CDR3: CASSQSTGGLGYTF; DNA: TGTGCCAGCAGCCAAAGTACAGGGGGCTTGGGCTACACCTTC
V: TRBV6-5; D: TRBD1; J: TRBJ1-1; size: -; CDR3: CASSWTTITGVEAFF; DNA: TGTGCCAGCAGTTGGACCACGATAACAGGGGTGGAAGCTTTCTTT
V: TRBV9; D: TRBD1; J: TRBJ1-5; size: -; CDR3: CASSVGQGKGQPQHF; DNA: TGTGCCAGCAGCGTGGGACAGGGGAAAGGGCAGCCCCAGCATTTT
V: TRBV2; D: -; J: TRBJ1-1; size: -; CDR3: CATSSEPHSNTEAFF; DNA: TGTGCCACCAGCAGCGAGCCCCATTCGAACACTGAAGCTTTCTTT
V: TRBV5-1; D: TRBD2; J: TRBJ2-3; size: -; CDR3: CASSSGSGGTDTQYF; DNA: TGCGCCAGCAGCTCCGGCTCGGGGGGTACAGATACGCAGTATTTT
V: TRBV12-3/TRBV12-4; D: -; J: TRBJ1-2; size: -; CDR3: CASKIQGNYGYTF; DNA: TGTGCCAGCAAGATCCAGGGTAACTATGGCTACACCTTC
V: TRBV3-1/TRBV3-2; D: -; J: TRBJ2-5; size: -; CDR3: CASSQREGTQYF; DNA: TGTGCCAGCAGCCAAAGAGAGGGGACCCAGTACTTC
V: TRBV6-6; D: TRBD1; J: TRBJ1-2; size: -; CDR3: CASSQGQSAYGYTF; DNA: TGTGCCAGCAGTCAGGGACAGTCGGCCTATGGCTACACCTTC
V: TRBV5-8; D: -; J: TRBJ1-5; size: -; CDR3: CASSPRGGSSNQPQHF; DNA: TGTGCCAGCAGCCCAAGGGGGGGTTCTAGCAATCAGCCCCAGCATTTT
V: TRBV29-1; D: TRBD1; J: TRBJ2-2; size: -; CDR3: CSVDGQGAAGELFF; DNA: TGCAGCGTTGACGGACAGGGGGCGGCCGGGGAGCTGTTTTTT